This T cell receptor (beta chain) was found in a study of control samples from healthy donors and cancer patients. The CDR3 contains 16 residues. V lost 5 bases and J 5 bases, leaving 18 bases between the germline ends. The V gene's germline CDR1 is SEHNR and CDR2 FQNEAQ (reference sequence). Sequenced by immunoSEQ multiplex PCR; TCRdb stores in-frame clones only, minus some. The top ten clones hold 7% to 10% of a sample with some 120,000 clones, roughly 84% of them seen once. The chain recombines TRBV7-9 with TRBJ1-4; no clear D. Sequenced sample: blood. This clonotype was sampled from a man aged 40-55 years in good health. The CDR3 nucleotides read TGTGCCAGCAGCCTTAGACGGTCGGATTTAAATGAAAAACTGTTTTTT. Translated, it gives CASSLRRSDLNEKLFF. Looking up the rest from reference TRBV7-9 and TRBJ1-4 gives the full variable domain: DTGVSQNPRHKITKRGQNVTFRCDPISEHNRLYWYRQTLGQGPEFLTYFQNEAQLEKSRLLSDRFSAERPKGSFSTLEIQRTEQGDSAMYLCASSLRRSDLNEKLFFGSGTQLSVL.